This T cell receptor (beta chain) was recorded in a study of radiotherapy plus CTLA-4 blockade in lung cancer. Profiling relied on immunoSEQ multiplex PCR, and the TCRdb table lists in-frame clones only, not all of them. Here the sample spans approximately 90,000 clones, about four fifths being singletons. This TCR derives from a human donor with non-small cell lung cancer who had stable disease on radiotherapy plus ipilimumab. Sequencing used peripheral blood, obtained from a patient treated with radiotherapy plus ipilimumab.

The chain's CDR3 is CASSAALAGIMGNEQFF. The CDR3 nucleotides are TGTGCCAGCAGCGCAGCACTAGCGGGAATTATGGGAAATGAGCAGTTCTTC. The chain recombines TRBV9 with TRBJ2-1; TRBD2 agrees at 10 bases. This CDR3 is built from 17 residues. Germline V gives CDR1 SGDLS, CDR2 YYNGEE. Trimming at V came to 3 bases and at J to 7 bases, leaving 13 bases not matched to a gene.